The 13 T cell receptor beta chains below come from one sample, sequenced in a study of T-cell reconstitution after alpha-beta-depleted transplantation in children. TCRbeta library construction was performed incorporating unique molecular identifiers. TCRdb re-derived calls from the PCR reads in MiXCR, one entry per CDR3 protein. The table has some 300,000 distinct CDR3 sequences, roughly 9.1% seen once. The sample consisted of PBMCs, taken before TCRalphabeta/CD19-depleted stem cell transplant. The receptors were sampled from a boy under two years old with acute myeloid leukemia, due to receive a stem cell transplant.

The table lists this clonotype with many counts. One end of the junction fails to match germline, which may point to a read error. V and J are TRBV7-7 and TRBJ2-5, with 8 bases aligning to TRBD1. The CDR3 extends over 14 amino acids. Germline V gene lookup returns CDR1 SSHAT and CDR2 FNYEAQ (reference sequence). CDR3 nucleotides: TGTGCTAGCAGCTTAGGGACAGGTGGTGAGACCCAGTACTTC. Protein: CASSLGTGGETQYF. Full variable domain (rest looked up from reference TRBV7-7 and TRBJ2-5): GAGVSQSPRYKVTKRGQDVTLRCDPISSHATLYWYQQALGQGPEFLTYFNYEAQPDKSGLPSDRFSAERPEGSISTLTIQRTEQRDSAMYRCASSLGTGGETQYFGPGTRLLVL.

In its sample, this clonotype was seen many times. The chain joins TRBV27 to TRBJ2-7; TRBD1 is a possible D gene (5 bases). Germline-derived CDR1 and CDR2 are MNHEY and SMNVEV (reference sequence). The CDR3 is 13 amino acids. V was cut by 7 bases and J by 0 bases, with 10 bases left in between. The CDR3 DNA is TGTGCCAGCATCTCGGACACCTCCTACGAGCAGTACTTC. Translation gives CASISDTSYEQYF.

This clonotype was seen many times. The chain joins TRBV4-3 to TRBJ2-5, with D unclear. This CDR3 spans 13 amino acids. V lost 1 base, J lost 5 bases, and 8 bases lay in between. The germline gives CDR1 LGHNA, CDR2 YSLEER. The CDR3 sequence: CASSQGYEETQYF. DNA for the CDR3: TGCGCCAGCAGCCAAGGGTATGAGGAGACCCAGTACTTC.

In the case of this clonotype: A clone one base away is much larger, so this may be a read error. The rearrangement joins TRBV28 to TRBJ1-5, with D tentatively TRBD1 (6 bases). The CDR3 has 16 residues. Germline values: CDR1 MDHEN, CDR2 SYDVKM. The CDR3 DNA reads TGTGCCAGCAGTGTATGGGGCAGGGGCTTGTATCAGCCCCAGCATTTT. This codes for CASSVWGRGLYQPQHF. Together with reference TRBV28 and TRBJ1-5, the CDR3 gives the full variable domain: DVKVTQSSRYLVKRTGEKVFLECVQDMDHENMFWYRQDPGLGLRLIYFSYDVKMKEKGDIPEGYSVSREKKERFSLILESASTNQTSMYLCASSVWGRGLYQPQHFGDGTRLSIL.

There are many counts of this clonotype. This chain links TRBV20-1 with TRBJ1-4; D gene unclear. The CDR3 spans 16 residues. Trimming took 4 bases from V and 4 from J, leaving 19 bases between them. From germline, CDR1 is DFQATT and CDR2 SNEGSKA (reference sequence). CDR3 sequence reads: CSAKSPGGNINEKLFF. The CDR3 nucleotides read TGCAGTGCTAAAAGCCCTGGAGGGAATATTAATGAAAAACTGTTTTTT.

In its sample, this clonotype was seen many times. The chain employs TRBV21-1 and TRBJ2-1; the D segment call TRBD1 is taken from the table without a DNA check. TRBV21-1 represents a pseudogene. The CDR3 runs 17 residues. The CDR3 sequence: CASSKVSTGGSYNEQFF. The CDR3 coding sequence is TGTGCCAGCAGCAAAGTTTCGACAGGGGGCTCCTACAATGAGCAGTTCTTC.

The chain carries TRBV7-9 and TRBJ2-3, with 13 nucleotides matching TRBD2. The germline V gene encodes CDR1 SEHNR and CDR2 FQNEAQ (reference sequence). The CDR3 covers 16 residues. V shed 5 bases and J 3 bases; nucleotides not matched to a gene: 5. Here the CDR3 reads CASSPTSGGATDTQYF. The CDR3 DNA reads TGTGCCAGCAGCCCAACTAGCGGGGGGGCAACAGATACGCAGTATTTT.

This clonotype was seen many times. V gene TRBV7-2 combines with J gene TRBJ2-7, with D uncertain. This CDR3 contains 15 residues. Trimming shortened V by 1 base and J by 2 bases, and 12 bases separated the two germline ends. Germline CDR1 and CDR2: SGHTA and FQGNSA. The CDR3 bases are TGTGCCAGCAGCTTAGTGGAGTTTTCCCCCTACGAGCAGTACTTC. Its protein product is CASSLVEFSPYEQYF.

There are many counts of this clonotype. The chain joins TRBV7-9 to TRBJ2-1; TRBD1 matches at 8 bases. Germline assignment: CDR1 SEHNR and CDR2 FQNEAQ (reference sequence). V was clipped by 3 bases and J by 3 bases; unmatched bases: 1. The CDR3 spans 14 residues. CDR3 sequence: CASSFTGGYNEQFF. The CDR3 DNA reads as TGTGCCAGCAGCTTTACAGGGGGCTACAATGAGCAGTTCTTC.

The sample holds many counts of this clonotype. V and J are TRBV27 and TRBJ2-2; D remains ambiguous. This CDR3 comprises 16 residues. The germline V gene has CDR1 MNHEY and CDR2 SMNVEV (reference sequence). Deletions cut 5 bases from V and 0 bases from J, with 13 bases between. The CDR3 here is CASSPSFLANTGELFF. The CDR3 DNA sequence: TGTGCCAGCAGTCCCAGTTTCCTAGCGAACACCGGGGAGCTGTTTTTT.

This clonotype was seen many times. This rearrangement joins TRBV20-1 to TRBJ2-7; D uncertain. CDR3 length: 12 residues. CDR1 is DFQATT and CDR2 is SNEGSKA in the germline V gene (reference sequence). V lost 4 bases and J lost 0, with 7 bases in between. In DNA, the CDR3 is TGCAGTGCTAAGGGAACCTCCTACGAGCAGTACTTC. Its translation: CSAKGTSYEQYF.

Turning to this clonotype: A read error may be the cause here, since a much bigger clone is one base away. V gene TRBV5-8 combines with J gene TRBJ2-7, with D uncertain. This CDR3 has 14 residues. The V and J ends lost 1 base and 5 bases respectively, with 13 bases between them. The V gene's germline CDR1 is SGHTS and CDR2 YDEGEE. The CDR3 loop is CASSLLLTGHEQYF. The CDR3 nucleotides are TGTGCCAGCAGCTTGCTGCTCACGGGCCACGAGCAGTACTTC.

This clonotype was counted between two and nine times. V gene TRBV30 combines with J gene TRBJ2-7, with D possibly TRBD1 on 7 matching bases. This CDR3 spans 16 amino acids. CDR1 GTSNPN and CDR2 SVGIG come from the germline V gene (reference sequence). Trimming stripped 3 bases from V and 3 bases from J, with 21 bases between. The CDR3 spells CAWRTPRGQGGYEQYF. CDR3 in DNA: TGTGCCTGGAGAACACCTCGAGGGCAGGGGGGCTACGAGCAGTACTTC.